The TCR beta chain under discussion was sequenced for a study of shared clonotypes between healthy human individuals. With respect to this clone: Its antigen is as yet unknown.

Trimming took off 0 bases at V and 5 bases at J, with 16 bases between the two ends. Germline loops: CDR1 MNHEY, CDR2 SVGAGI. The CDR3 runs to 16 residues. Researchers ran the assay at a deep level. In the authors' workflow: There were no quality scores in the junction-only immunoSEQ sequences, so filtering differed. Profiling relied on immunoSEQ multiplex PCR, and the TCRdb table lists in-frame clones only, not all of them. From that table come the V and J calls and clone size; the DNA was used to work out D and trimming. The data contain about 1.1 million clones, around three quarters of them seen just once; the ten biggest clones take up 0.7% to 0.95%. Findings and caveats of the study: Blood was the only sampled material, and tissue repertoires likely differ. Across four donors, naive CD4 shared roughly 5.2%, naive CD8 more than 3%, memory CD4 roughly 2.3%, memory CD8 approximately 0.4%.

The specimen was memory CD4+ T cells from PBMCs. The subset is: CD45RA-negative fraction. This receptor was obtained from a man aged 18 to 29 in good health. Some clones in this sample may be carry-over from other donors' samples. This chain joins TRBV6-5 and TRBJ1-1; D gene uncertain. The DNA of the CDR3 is TGTGCCAGCAGTTACTCGATTGGGGTAGCGGGGACTGAAGCTTTCTTT. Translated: CASSYSIGVAGTEAFF.